These 24 T cell receptor beta chains share one sample of origin, sequenced in a study of response to subunit inactivated influenza vaccine. TCRdb called the RT-PCR reads again in MiXCR, with one record for every CDR3 protein. The data show hundreds of thousands of distinct CDR3 sequences, 18% seen once. The specimen comprised PBMCs from blood, sampled about 5 days after vaccination. The receptor source for this set is a man between 45 and 60 years old who received an inactivated influenza vaccine.

This rearrangement joins TRBV24-1 to TRBJ2-5; D is perhaps TRBD2 (6 bases). The CDR3 is 12 residues long. From germline, CDR1 is KGHDR and CDR2 SFDVKD. With 5 bases removed from V and 5 bases from J, the gap between germline ends came to 8 bases. CDR3 sequence reads: CATSVGGETQYF. CDR3 bases: TGTGCCACCAGTGTTGGGGGGGAGACCCAGTACTTC.

In its sample, this clonotype was seen once. The chain has TRBV5-1 and TRBJ2-6; possibly TRBD2 for D (5 bases). This CDR3 contains 16 residues. V lost 0 bases to trimming and J lost 2 bases, with 9 bases between them. Germline V lookup: CDR1 SGHRS, CDR2 YFSETQ. The CDR3 DNA sequence: TGCGCCAGCAGCTTGGCCATCGGGGCTGGGGCCAACGTCCTGACTTTC. Amino acid sequence: CASSLAIGAGANVLTF.

The chain combines TRBV20-1 with TRBJ1-6; TRBD1 matches 9 bases. CDR3 length equals 13 residues. The V gene's germline CDR1 is DFQATT and CDR2 SNEGSKA (reference sequence). The V segment lost 5 bases and the J segment 7 bases; nucleotides outside the gene matches: 3. The CDR3 DNA follows: TGCAGTGCTGCTGACAGGGGGAATTCACCCCTCCACTTT. Translation gives CSAADRGNSPLHF.

This chain links TRBV9 with TRBJ1-2; D gene uncertain. The V gene's germline CDR1 is SGDLS and CDR2 YYNGEE. The CDR3 spans 12 residues. V was clipped by 0 bases and J by 7 bases, with 7 bases between them. The chain's CDR3 is CASSVDPGGYTF. CDR3 DNA: TGTGCCAGCAGCGTAGATCCTGGTGGCTACACCTTC.

V and J are TRBV6-2 or TRBV6-3 and TRBJ2-3; 10 nucleotides agree with TRBD2. The CDR3 has 15 amino acids. Germline V CDR1 and CDR2: MNHEY, SVGEGT. J was trimmed by 9 bases and V by 4 bases; bases with no gene match: 10. The chain's CDR3 is CASSSAPLAGGTQYF. CDR3 bases: TGTGCCAGCAGTTCGGCTCCCTTAGCGGGGGGAACGCAGTATTTT.

The rearrangement links TRBV4-3 to TRBJ2-1; D may be TRBD1 (5 bases). CDR1 and CDR2 from the germline V gene are LGHNA and YSLEER. V was trimmed by 0 bases and J by 8 bases, leaving 14 bases between them. The CDR3 covers 15 residues. CDR3 amino acids: CASSQDFSQGYEQFF. CDR3 DNA: TGCGCCAGCAGCCAAGATTTTTCCCAGGGCTATGAGCAGTTCTTC.

The J gene is TRBJ2-3, the V gene TRBV29-1; 7 bases fit TRBD1. Germline CDR1 SQVTM, CDR2 ANQGSEA. Losses at the gene ends were 8 bases for V and 6 bases for J; bases not matched to a gene: 11. This CDR3 contains 13 residues. CDR3 loop: CSIQGNLADTQYF. CDR3 sequence (DNA): TGCAGCATACAGGGGAACCTCGCGGATACGCAGTATTTT.

This clonotype was counted a few times. CDR3 coding DNA: TGTGCCAGCAGCTTGACAGGCTTCTGGGGTGAAAAACTGTTTTTT. This encodes CASSLTGFWGEKLFF. This chain connects TRBV7-9 to TRBJ1-4, with a tentative D call TRBD1 (6 bases). The CDR3 runs 15 residues. Trimming cost V 3 bases and J 7 bases, with 15 bases left between them. Germline assignment: CDR1 SEHNR and CDR2 FQNEAQ (reference sequence).

This chain links TRBV24-1 with TRBJ2-2; TRBD2 aligns across 12 bases. The trim removed 7 bases at V and 5 bases at J, leaving 4 bases unmatched. CDR1 and CDR2 from the germline V gene are KGHDR and SFDVKD. The CDR3 is made up of 15 amino acids. DNA for the CDR3: TGTGCCACCAGGACTAGCGGGAGTGTTACCGGGGAGCTGTTTTTT. This sequence encodes CATRTSGSVTGELFF.

The rearrangement joins TRBV20-1 to TRBJ2-4, with 8 bases matching TRBD1. This CDR3 has 13 amino acids. Germline trimming cut 3 bases from V and 7 bases from J; bases unmatched to any gene: 5. Germline CDR1 reads DFQATT; CDR2 reads SNEGSKA (reference sequence). CDR3 protein: CSARDRVKNIQYF. The CDR3 DNA reads as TGCAGTGCTAGGGACAGGGTCAAGAACATTCAGTACTTC.

CDR3 amino acids: CASSLRLAGNTGELFF. The CDR3 DNA reads as TGTGCCAGCAGTTTACGGCTAGCGGGGAACACCGGGGAGCTGTTTTTT. The rearrangement joins TRBV12-3 or TRBV12-4 to TRBJ2-2, with 8 nucleotides matching TRBD2. The length of the CDR3 is 16 residues. Unmatched junction bases numbered 3, after V lost 2 bases and J lost 1 base.

This clonotype has ten or more counts. This rearrangement joins TRBV29-1 to TRBJ2-7, with 9 bases fitting TRBD1. Trimming removed 6 bases from V and 5 bases from J; junction bases left unmatched: 11. CDR1 is SQVTM and CDR2 is ANQGSEA in the germline V gene. The CDR3 contains 14 residues. The CDR3 here is CSVPGPGTGHEQYF. CDR3 in DNA: TGCAGCGTCCCCGGTCCCGGGACAGGGCACGAGCAGTACTTC.

This CDR3 is CASSLTYKDSPLHF. CDR3 nucleotide sequence: TGCGCCAGCAGCTTGACCTACAAGGATTCACCCCTCCACTTT. V usage is TRBV5-1 and J usage is TRBJ1-6; D is unclear. The CDR3 is 14 amino acids. Germline V CDR1 and CDR2: SGHRS, YFSETQ. Trimming removed 1 base at V and 8 bases at J, with 10 bases between.

This clonotype was seen more than once but under ten times. V and J are TRBV25-1 and TRBJ2-5; 8 bases are shared with TRBD2. Looked up from germline, CDR1 is MGHDK and CDR2 is SYGVNS. The CDR3 has 15 amino acids. J was trimmed by 7 bases and V by 4 bases; bases with no gene match: 11. The CDR3 nucleotides read TGTGCCAGCAGTGCAAGGACAGTAAGCGGGGGGACCCAGTACTTC. Its protein is CASSARTVSGGTQYF.

Here the CDR3 DNA reads TGTGCCAGCAGTTACGGGGTTATAGCAGATACGCAGTATTTT. Translating gives CASSYGVIADTQYF. J is TRBJ2-3 and V is TRBV6-2 or TRBV6-3; D ambiguous. The CDR3 totals 14 residues. From germline, CDR1 is MNHEY and CDR2 SVGEGT. V was pared by 2 bases and J by 4 bases, with 10 bases between.

The chain is built from TRBV5-6 and TRBJ2-3; 7 nucleotides match TRBD1. The CDR3 totals 15 residues. Germline values: CDR1 SGHDT, CDR2 YYEEEE. V lost 0 bases and J lost 6; bases outside the gene matches: 7. The chain's CDR3 is CASSLVGTALDTQYF. DNA of the CDR3: TGTGCCAGCAGCTTGGTGGGGACAGCCCTGGATACGCAGTATTTT.

CDR3 DNA: TGTGCCAGCAGTTTTCGCGCGGGCACCTACGAGCAGTACTTC. This encodes CASSFRAGTYEQYF. The V gene is TRBV12-3 or TRBV12-4, the J gene TRBJ2-7, with D perhaps TRBD2 (5 bases). V dropped 3 bases and J dropped 2 bases, with 11 bases sitting between them. This CDR3 contains 14 residues.

The rearrangement uses TRBV4-3 and TRBJ2-1; D not certain. Germline loops: CDR1 LGHNA, CDR2 YSLEER. The CDR3 sequence is 14 residues long. The V end lost 0 bases, the J end lost 16 bases, and 19 bases lay between the germline ends. Here the CDR3 reads CASSQDSLLGLRFF. The DNA of the CDR3 is TGCGCCAGCAGCCAAGATTCCCTATTGGGTCTACGTTTCTTC.

This clonotype was counted at least ten times. The rearrangement links TRBV5-1 to TRBJ2-2; D is perhaps TRBD2 (6 bases). Per the germline V gene, CDR1 is SGHRS and CDR2 is YFSETQ. V lost 6 bases and J 6 bases, leaving 18 bases between the germline ends. The CDR3 is 15 amino acids. The CDR3 protein is CASIKDGGAPGELFF. The DNA of the CDR3 is TGCGCCAGCATAAAGGATGGCGGGGCCCCCGGGGAGCTGTTTTTT.

The CDR3 reads CASSASGQTETQYF. CDR3 coding DNA: TGTGCCAGCAGCGCCTCGGGACAGACGGAGACCCAGTACTTC. The genes are TRBV9 and TRBJ2-5; 7 bases match TRBD1. The germline V gene encodes CDR1 SGDLS and CDR2 YYNGEE. There are 14 residues in the CDR3. Losses at the gene ends were 3 bases for V and 5 bases for J; bases not matched to a gene: 7.

This clonotype turned up a few times. The chain carries TRBV6-4 and TRBJ2-1, with 8 positions matching TRBD2. The CDR3 length is 14 residues. CDR1 is MRHNA and CDR2 is SNTAGT in the germline V gene. The J segment lost 6 bases and the V segment lost 7 bases, leaving 8 bases of the junction unmatched. DNA of the CDR3: TGTGCCAGCACCCTTAGCGGGGTCGGCAATGAGCAGTTCTTC. Its protein product is CASTLSGVGNEQFF.

The J gene is TRBJ2-7, the V gene TRBV6-2 or TRBV6-3, with D unresolved. V gave up 5 bases and J gave up 5 bases, with 10 bases separating them. Germline CDR1 and CDR2: MNHEY and SVGEGT. The CDR3 has 12 residues. Here the CDR3 DNA reads TGTGCCAGCAGTGTCAGGAACAACGAGCAGTACTTC. Protein: CASSVRNNEQYF.

This clonotype was seen a handful of times. The CDR3 bases are TGTGCCAGCAGCTCTGGGGCAAACACTGAAGCTTTCTTT. Its protein is CASSSGANTEAFF. This chain connects TRBV5-6 to TRBJ1-1; weak D call: TRBD1 (5 bases). The germline V gene has CDR1 SGHDT and CDR2 YYEEEE. This CDR3 spans 13 amino acids. Trimming pared 3 bases from V and 2 bases from J, leaving 8 bases between.

The gene calls are TRBV20-1 and TRBJ2-7; D is perhaps TRBD2 (5 bases). The CDR3 runs to 11 residues. The V end lost 6 bases, the J end lost 4 bases, and 10 bases lay between the germline ends. Germline V lookup: CDR1 DFQATT, CDR2 SNEGSKA (reference sequence). Written as DNA, the CDR3 is TGCAGTGCCCTTGGGGAGTACGAGCAGTACTTC. This translates into CSALGEYEQYF.